The sequence of this TCR beta chain was determined in a study of PD-1 blockade in classical Hodgkin lymphoma. Across the whole study: Intravenous infusions of nivolumab 3 mg/kg reached patients every 2 weeks. General study findings and limits: The study found that TCR diversity rose significantly by C4D1 in CD4+ but not CD8+ cells. Whoever responded completely had baseline diversity much like that seen in newly diagnosed patients. Newly diagnosed patients reportedly trailed healthy donors in baseline TCR diversity.

This clone turned up a few times. Its antigen is as yet unknown. Time point in this sample: cycle 4 day 1 (C4D1), after five to seven weeks of nivolumab. Exposure to brentuximab vedotin varied, and each patient had relapsed following autologous stem cell transplantation. TCRdb's table, derived via immunoSEQ multiplex PCR, lists solely in-frame clones and lacks some. Among 100,000 or so clones listed, around 90% were seen once. The TCR was taken from a human donor with classical Hodgkin lymphoma. Sample: peripheral blood mononuclear cells (PBMCs), taken before the fourth cycle of nivolumab.

CDR3 nucleotides: TGTGCCAGCAGCGTAGATCGCCTCGAGGACTATGGCTACACCTTC. Its translation: CASSVDRLEDYGYTF. The chain links TRBV9 to TRBJ1-2; the D is unclear. The CDR3 length is 15 residues. Germline V gene lookup returns CDR1 SGDLS and CDR2 YYNGEE. With 0 bases removed from V and 3 bases from J, the gap between germline ends came to 12 bases. Variable domain in full (rest from reference TRBV9 and TRBJ1-2): DSGVTQTPKHLITATGQRVTLRCSPRSGDLSVYWYQQSLDQGLQFLIQYYNGEERAKGNILERFSAQQFPDLHSELNLSSLELGDSALYFCASSVDRLEDYGYTFGSGTRLTVV.